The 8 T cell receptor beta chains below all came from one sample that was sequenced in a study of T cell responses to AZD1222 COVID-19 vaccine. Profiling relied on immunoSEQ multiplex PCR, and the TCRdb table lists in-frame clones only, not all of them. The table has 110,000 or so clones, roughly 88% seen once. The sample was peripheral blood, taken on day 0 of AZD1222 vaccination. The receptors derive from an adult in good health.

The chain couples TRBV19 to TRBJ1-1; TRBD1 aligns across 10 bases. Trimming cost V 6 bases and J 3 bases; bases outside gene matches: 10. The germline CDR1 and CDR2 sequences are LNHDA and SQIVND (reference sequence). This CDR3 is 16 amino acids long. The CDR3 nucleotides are TGTGCCAGTAGACGTGCCGGGACAGGGGCCTACACTGAAGCTTTCTTT. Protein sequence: CASRRAGTGAYTEAFF.

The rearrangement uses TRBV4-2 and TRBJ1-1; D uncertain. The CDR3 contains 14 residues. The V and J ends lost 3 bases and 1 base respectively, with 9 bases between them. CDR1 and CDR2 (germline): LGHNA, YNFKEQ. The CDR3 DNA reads TGTGCCAGCAGCCAGAGCTGGCAGAACACTGAAGCTTTCTTT. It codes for CASSQSWQNTEAFF.

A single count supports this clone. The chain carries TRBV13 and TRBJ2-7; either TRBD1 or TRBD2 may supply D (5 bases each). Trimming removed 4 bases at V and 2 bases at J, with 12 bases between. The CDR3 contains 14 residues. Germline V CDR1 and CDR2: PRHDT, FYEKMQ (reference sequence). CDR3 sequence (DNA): TGTGCCAGCAGCTCCCCGGGACGGACCTACGAGCAGTACTTC. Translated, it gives CASSSPGRTYEQYF.

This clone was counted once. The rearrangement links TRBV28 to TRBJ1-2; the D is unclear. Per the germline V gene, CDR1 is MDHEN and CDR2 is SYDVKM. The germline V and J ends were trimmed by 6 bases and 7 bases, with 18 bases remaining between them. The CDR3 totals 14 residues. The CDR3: CASSVTGRLGGYTF. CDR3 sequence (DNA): TGTGCCAGCAGCGTCACCGGTAGGCTGGGTGGCTACACCTTC.

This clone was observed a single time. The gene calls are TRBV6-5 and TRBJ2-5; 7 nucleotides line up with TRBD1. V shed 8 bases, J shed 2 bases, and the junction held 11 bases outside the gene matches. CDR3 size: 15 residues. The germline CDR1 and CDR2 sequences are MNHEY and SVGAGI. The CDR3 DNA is TGTGCCAGCCAGAAAGTAGGGGGCGGGCAAGAGACCCAGTACTTC. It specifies CASQKVGGGQETQYF.

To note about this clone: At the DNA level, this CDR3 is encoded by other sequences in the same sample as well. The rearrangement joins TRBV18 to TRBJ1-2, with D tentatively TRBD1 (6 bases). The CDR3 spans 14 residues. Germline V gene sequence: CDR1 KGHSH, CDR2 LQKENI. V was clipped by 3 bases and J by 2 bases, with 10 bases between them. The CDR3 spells CASSPGQQNYGYTF. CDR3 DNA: TGTGCCAGCTCACCGGGACAACAGAACTATGGCTACACCTTC.

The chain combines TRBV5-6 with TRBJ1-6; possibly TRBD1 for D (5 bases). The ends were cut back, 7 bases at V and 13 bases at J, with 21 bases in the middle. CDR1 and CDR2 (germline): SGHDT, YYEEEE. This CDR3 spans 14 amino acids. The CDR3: CASRSWWDAHPLHF. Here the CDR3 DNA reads TGTGCCAGCCGGAGTTGGTGGGACGCGCACCCCCTCCACTTT.

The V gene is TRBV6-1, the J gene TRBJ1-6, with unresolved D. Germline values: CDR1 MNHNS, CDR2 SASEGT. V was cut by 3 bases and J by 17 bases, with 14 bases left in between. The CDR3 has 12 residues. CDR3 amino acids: CASSDAAGDFHF. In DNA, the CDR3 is TGTGCCAGCAGTGATGCAGCCGGGGATTTCCACTTT.